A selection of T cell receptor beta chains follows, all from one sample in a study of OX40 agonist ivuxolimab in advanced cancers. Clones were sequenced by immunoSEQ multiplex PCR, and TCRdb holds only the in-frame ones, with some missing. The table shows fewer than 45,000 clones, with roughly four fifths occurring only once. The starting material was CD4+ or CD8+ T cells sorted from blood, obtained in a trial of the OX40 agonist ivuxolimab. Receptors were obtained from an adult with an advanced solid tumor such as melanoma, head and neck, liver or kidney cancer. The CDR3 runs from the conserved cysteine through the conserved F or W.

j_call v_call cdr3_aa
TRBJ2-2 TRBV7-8 CASSFRGAGELFF
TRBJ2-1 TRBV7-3 CASSLLAFEGTQYSSYNEQFF
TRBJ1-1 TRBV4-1 CASSQDRGGTEAFF
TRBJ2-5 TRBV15 CATSNRLAGETQYF
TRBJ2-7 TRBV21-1 CASSRGRGSEEQYF
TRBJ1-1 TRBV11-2 CASSFVNTEAFF
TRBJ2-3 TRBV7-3 CASSSSRLAADTQYF
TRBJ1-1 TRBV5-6 CASSLVGGVKQNTEAFF
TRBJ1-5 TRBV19 CATAPGGAGNQPQHF
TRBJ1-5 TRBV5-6 CASSQSGRANQPQHF
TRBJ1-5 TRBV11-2 CASSLAGDGQPQHF
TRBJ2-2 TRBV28 CASSLSFGQGSVELFF
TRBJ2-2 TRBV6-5 CASSYSGSGELFF
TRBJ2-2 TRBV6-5 CASSWATNTGELFF
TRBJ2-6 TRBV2 CARQLSGANVLTF
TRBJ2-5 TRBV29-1 CSVWKGETQYF
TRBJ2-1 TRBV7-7 CASSSLPGLADYNEQFF
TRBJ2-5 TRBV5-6 CASSLAGPETQYF
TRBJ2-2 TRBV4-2 CASSQLTGGNTGELFF
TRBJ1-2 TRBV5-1 CASSLADRYGYTF
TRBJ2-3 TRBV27 CASLAGGPFSTQYF
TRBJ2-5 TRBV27 CASSLRSGTLQETQYF
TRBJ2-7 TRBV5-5 CASSPRGRTYEQYF
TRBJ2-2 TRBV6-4 CASSGKKNGELFF
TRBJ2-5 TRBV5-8 CASSLARETQYF
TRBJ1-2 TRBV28 CATPGQLNYGYTF
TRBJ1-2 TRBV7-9 CASSFGYGYTF
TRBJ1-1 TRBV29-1 CSVLGDSHAGTEAFF
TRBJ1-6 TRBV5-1 CASSLASPGQYNSPLHF
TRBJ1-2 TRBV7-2 CASSPLSGGIDGYTF
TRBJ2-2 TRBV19 CASSIGRFRTGELFF
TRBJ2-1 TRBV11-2 CASSITRTGGDEQFF
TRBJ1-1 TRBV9 CASSVDPGGTEAFF
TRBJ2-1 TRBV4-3 CASSQASSYNEQFF
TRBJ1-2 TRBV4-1 CASSQALAGTDSYGYTF
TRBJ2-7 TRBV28 CARIRRGLAIEQYF